These 20 T cell receptor beta chains share one sample of origin, sequenced in a study of shared clonotypes between healthy human individuals. Clones were sequenced by immunoSEQ multiplex PCR, and TCRdb holds only the in-frame ones, with some missing. The sample shows fewer than 1.4 million clones, more than 75% of them seen only once. The sequencing input was memory CD4+ T cells from PBMCs. Specified subset: CD45RA-negative fraction. Every receptor here comes from a man aged 18 to 30 in good health. Some clones in this sample may be carry-over from other donors' samples.

The chain is built from TRBV5-1 and TRBJ2-3; 14 bases are a match to TRBD2. V lost 4 bases, J lost 5 bases, and 6 bases stayed unmatched. Germline CDR1 SGHRS, CDR2 YFSETQ. The CDR3 is 16 amino acids. CDR3 in amino acids: CASSGLAGGSKDTQYF. The CDR3 region has the DNA TGCGCCAGCAGCGGACTAGCGGGAGGATCAAAAGATACGCAGTATTTT.

This clone was observed a few times. J is TRBJ2-1 and V is TRBV28; 9 bases are a match to TRBD1. Germline CDR1 and CDR2: MDHEN and SYDVKM. CDR3 length equals 15 residues. The junction had 8 bases not matched to a gene; V was cut back by 5 bases and J by 6 bases. CDR3 region: CASSNQGTGLNEQFF. The CDR3, as DNA: TGTGCCAGCAGTAACCAGGGGACAGGGCTCAATGAGCAGTTCTTC.

The chain is built from TRBV10-3 and TRBJ1-2; tentative D call: TRBD1 (5 bases). Looked up from germline, CDR1 is ENHRY and CDR2 is SYGVKD. This CDR3 has 15 amino acids. V was pared by 2 bases and J by 2 bases, with 12 bases between. DNA of the CDR3: TGTGCCATCAGTGAGGGGCAGGAGGGGAACTATGGCTACACCTTC. Its protein is CAISEGQEGNYGYTF.

V is TRBV7-8 and J is TRBJ1-3, with D uncertain. The germline gives CDR1 SGHVS, CDR2 FQNEAQ. The ends were cut back, 5 bases at V and 4 bases at J, with 21 bases in the middle. The CDR3 is made up of 17 amino acids. DNA for the CDR3: TGTGCCAGCAGCCCCAGCGGCTCCCTGACGGGAGGAAACACCATATATTTT. Translation: CASSPSGSLTGGNTIYF. Supplemented by reference TRBV7-8 and TRBJ1-3, the full variable domain reads GAGVSQSPRYKVAKRGQDVALRCDPISGHVSLFWYQQALGQGPEFLTYFQNEAQLDKSGLPSDRFFAERPEGSVSTLKIQRTQQEDSAVYLCASSPSGSLTGGNTIYFGEGSWLTVV.

The chain recombines TRBV5-6 with TRBJ2-5; 10 bases fit TRBD1. Germline V gene lookup returns CDR1 SGHDT and CDR2 YYEEEE. This CDR3 contains 14 residues. Trimming cost V 3 bases and J 5 bases; bases outside gene matches: 4. The CDR3 DNA is TGTGCCAGCAGCTCCCCGGACAGGGGGGAGACCCAGTACTTC. It yields the protein CASSSPDRGETQYF.

This clone was counted once. This sequence may be a read error, since a much larger clone differs from it by one base. Other DNA sequences in the sample encode the same CDR3. The rearrangement links TRBV30 to TRBJ1-5; D is uncertain. The V gene lost 1 base and the J gene lost 7 bases, with 11 bases spanning the gap. CDR3 length: 13 residues. Germline V gene data show CDR1 as GTSNPN and CDR2 as SVGIG (reference sequence). This CDR3 reads CAWSGRAGQPQHF. DNA for the CDR3: TGTGCCTGGAGTGGGCGGGCGGGACAGCCCCAGCATTTT. Full variable domain (outside the CDR3, taken from reference TRBV30 and TRBJ1-5): SQTIHQWPATLVQPVGSPLSLECTVEGTSNPNLYWYRQAAGRGLQLLFYSVGIGQISSEVPQNLSASRPQDRQFILSSKKLLLSDSGFYLCAWSGRAGQPQHFGDGTRLSIL.

The V gene is TRBV7-2, the J gene TRBJ1-2, with 7 bases fitting TRBD1. V was pared by 2 bases and J by 8 bases, with 5 bases of the junction left unmatched. The CDR3 consists of 13 residues. Germline CDR1 reads SGHTA; CDR2 reads FQGNSA. CDR3 in amino acids: CASSLRTGLGYTF. DNA for the CDR3: TGTGCCAGCAGCTTAAGGACAGGTCTGGGCTACACCTTC.

There are a few counts of this clone. The V call is TRBV5-6, the J call TRBJ1-4, with D unresolved. V was pared by 4 bases and J by 5 bases, with 12 bases between. This CDR3 has 14 residues. Germline V gives CDR1 SGHDT, CDR2 YYEEEE. CDR3 loop: CASSHPSGNEKLFF. In DNA, the CDR3 is TGTGCCAGCAGCCACCCCTCGGGGAATGAAAAACTGTTTTTT.

This chain joins TRBV5-5 and TRBJ1-1; D uncertain. This CDR3 contains 13 residues. CDR1 and CDR2 from the germline V gene are SGHKS and YYEKEE (reference sequence). V lost 0 bases, J lost 8 bases, and 11 bases lay in between. DNA of the CDR3: TGTGCCAGCAGCTTGGGGCCCCGGACGGAAGCTTTCTTT. It encodes CASSLGPRTEAFF.

This clone came up once. The chain is built from TRBV18 and TRBJ1-2, with 9 bases lining up with TRBD1. V trimming: 5 bases; J trimming: 7 bases; junction bases outside the gene matches: 5. Germline-derived CDR1 and CDR2 are KGHSH and LQKENI. CDR3 length: 13 residues. Written as DNA, the CDR3 is TGTGCCAGCTCAGAAGGACAGGGGTCTGGCTACACCTTC. This encodes CASSEGQGSGYTF.

The rearrangement links TRBV21-1 to TRBJ1-2. TRBV21-1 is listed as a pseudogene. This CDR3 has 15 amino acids. CDR3 in DNA: TGTGCCAGCAGCAAAACCCCGGGGGGGACTGGCGGCTACACCTTC. Translated, it gives CASSKTPGGTGGYTF.

The V and J genes are TRBV7-3 and TRBJ2-7; TRBD2 matches at 7 bases. The CDR3 totals 14 residues. CDR1 and CDR2 (germline): SGHTA, FQGTGA. The V gene end was trimmed by 4 bases and the J gene end by 6 bases; junction bases not matched to a gene: 9. CDR3: CASSSTPGTTEQYF. In DNA form, the CDR3 reads TGTGCCAGCAGCTCCACGCCCGGGACTACCGAGCAGTACTTC.

The chain combines TRBV18 with TRBJ2-3; D may correspond to TRBD1 or TRBD2 (5 bases each). Trimming removed 6 bases at V and 6 bases at J, with 19 bases between. CDR3 length: 15 amino acids. CDR1 is KGHSH, CDR2 LQKENI, per germline. In nucleotides, the CDR3 is TGTGCCAGCTCTGGAGGACAAAGGACTGGCGATACGCAGTATTTT. Its translation is CASSGGQRTGDTQYF.

V usage is TRBV15 and J usage is TRBJ2-7, with D perhaps TRBD1 (6 bases). The CDR3 consists of 15 residues. The germline CDR1 and CDR2 sequences are LNHNV and YYDKDF (reference sequence). Trimming stripped 4 bases from V and 4 bases from J, with 17 bases between. The CDR3 bases are TGTGCCACCAGCACGACGCTGGGGGCATCTTACGAGCAGTACTTC. Its translation: CATSTTLGASYEQYF. Combining the CDR3 with reference TRBV15 and TRBJ2-7 gives the whole variable domain DAMVIQNPRYQVTQFGKPVTLSCSQTLNHNVMYWYQQKSSQAPKLLFHYYDKDFNNEADTPDNFQSRRPNTSFCFLDIRSPGLGDTAMYLCATSTTLGASYEQYFGPGTRLTVT.

The chain is built from TRBV28 and TRBJ1-5, with TRBD1 identical over 11 bases. The V gene end was trimmed by 5 bases and the J gene end by 9 bases; junction bases not matched to a gene: 9. There are 15 residues in the CDR3. Germline values: CDR1 MDHEN, CDR2 SYDVKM. The CDR3 spells CASSPPGTGGWPQHF. DNA of the CDR3: TGTGCCAGCAGTCCGCCCGGGACAGGGGGTTGGCCCCAGCATTTT. Full variable domain (rest looked up from reference TRBV28 and TRBJ1-5): DVKVTQSSRYLVKRTGEKVFLECVQDMDHENMFWYRQDPGLGLRLIYFSYDVKMKEKGDIPEGYSVSREKKERFSLILESASTNQTSMYLCASSPPGTGGWPQHFGDGTRLSIL.

The gene calls are TRBV2 and TRBJ2-5; D is undetermined. The J call may be incorrect, as the DNA end agrees better with TRBJ2-7. Germline CDR1 is SNHLY and CDR2 is FYNNEI. The CDR3 runs 11 residues. CDR3 residues: CASSEAREQYF. The CDR3 DNA follows: TGTGCCAGCAGTGAAGCGCGCGAGCAGTACTTC.

The CDR3 DNA sequence: TGTGCCATCAGTGAGCCTTCCACTAGCGCGACTAACCGGGATAGGGAGACCCAGTACTTC. This translates into CAISEPSTSATNRDRETQYF. The chain combines TRBV10-3 with TRBJ2-5; 7 nucleotides line up with TRBD2. Per germline, CDR1 ENHRY and CDR2 SYGVKD. The CDR3 loop spans 20 amino acids. V gave up 2 bases and J gave up 5 bases; unmatched junction bases: 23.

V and J are TRBV19 and TRBJ2-3, with D perhaps assigned TRBD1 or TRBD2 (5 bases each). The V and J ends lost 6 bases and 2 bases respectively, with 24 bases between them. CDR1 and CDR2 (germline): LNHDA, SQIVND (reference sequence). The CDR3 length is 18 residues. The CDR3 DNA sequence: TGTGCCAGTAGCCGCCAGCCGGGACGGGCGTCGAACACAGATACGCAGTATTTT. As protein: CASSRQPGRASNTDTQYF.

This clone was seen ten or more times. The genes are TRBV28 and TRBJ2-5; no clear D. This CDR3 is 14 amino acids long. The V gene lost 5 bases and the J gene lost 2 bases, with 12 bases spanning the gap. Looked up from germline, CDR1 is MDHEN and CDR2 is SYDVKM. The DNA of the CDR3 is TGTGCCAGCAGTCCCCTTGGGGATCAAGAGACCCAGTACTTC. It yields the protein CASSPLGDQETQYF.

The chain employs TRBV5-6 and TRBJ2-7, with 12 bases matching TRBD2. The V gene's germline CDR1 is SGHDT and CDR2 YYEEEE. This CDR3 region has 15 residues. J was trimmed by 4 bases and V by 5 bases; bases with no gene match: 7. The CDR3 loop reads CASSSTSGSIYEQYF. For the CDR3, the DNA is TGTGCCAGCAGTTCGACTAGCGGGAGTATATACGAGCAGTACTTC. Full variable domain (missing parts from reference TRBV5-6 and TRBJ2-7): DAGVTQSPTHLIKTRGQQVTLRCSPKSGHDTVSWYQQALGQGPQFIFQYYEEEERQRGNFPDRFSGHQFPNYSSELNVNALLLGDSALYLCASSSTSGSIYEQYFGPGTRLTVT.